One sample yielded the 26 T cell receptor beta chains listed below, sequenced in a study of OX40 agonist ivuxolimab in advanced cancers. Produced via immunoSEQ multiplex PCR; TCRdb's table is partial and in-frame only. The sample includes approximately 56,000 clones, approximately 75% of them seen just once. The material was CD4+ or CD8+ T cells sorted from blood, obtained in a trial of the OX40 agonist ivuxolimab. The source is an adult with an advanced solid tumor such as melanoma, head and neck, liver or kidney cancer.

This clone was observed once. The chain recombines TRBV19 with TRBJ1-5; 8 nucleotides line up with TRBD1. This CDR3 has 16 residues. V dropped 0 bases and J dropped 5; count of bases not matched to a gene: 6. Germline-derived CDR1 and CDR2 are LNHDA and SQIVND (reference sequence). The CDR3 sequence is CASSIERQGSDQPQHF. The CDR3 coding sequence is TGTGCCAGTAGTATAGAAAGACAGGGGTCGGATCAGCCCCAGCATTTT. Full variable domain (rest looked up from reference TRBV19 and TRBJ1-5): DGGITQSPKYLFRKEGQNVTLSCEQNLNHDAMYWYRQDPGQGLRLIYYSQIVNDFQKGDIAEGYSVSREKKESFPLTVTSAQKNPTAFYLCASSIERQGSDQPQHFGDGTRLSIL.

The chain uses TRBV10-3 and TRBJ1-2, with a possible D match to TRBD1 (5 bases). V was pared by 2 bases and J by 5 bases, with 12 bases between. Germline assignment: CDR1 ENHRY and CDR2 SYGVKD. This CDR3 has 14 residues. The CDR3 DNA is TGTGCCATCAGTGAGCCTACAGAGGGGTATGGCTACACCTTC. It is translated as CAISEPTEGYGYTF.

This chain links TRBV6-1 with TRBJ1-1; no firm D call. This CDR3 region has 15 residues. Per the germline V gene, CDR1 is MNHNS and CDR2 is SASEGT. V was cut by 5 bases and J by 1 base, with 14 bases left in between. CDR3: CASSHSGMGNTEAFF. The CDR3 region has the DNA TGTGCCAGCAGTCACAGCGGGATGGGGAACACTGAAGCTTTCTTT.

This rearrangement joins TRBV28 to TRBJ2-7; no reliable D call. The CDR3 runs to 11 residues. Germline CDR1 reads MDHEN; CDR2 reads SYDVKM. Trimming cost V 8 bases and J 0 bases, with 5 bases left between them. This CDR3 is CASRRSYEQYF. As DNA, the CDR3 is TGTGCCAGCCGGCGCTCCTACGAGCAGTACTTC.

The table lists this clone with a count of one. This chain's CDR3 is CASSFIRGRYEQYF. In DNA form, the CDR3 reads TGTGCCAGCAGCTTCATAAGGGGGCGTTACGAGCAGTACTTC. The chain recombines TRBV11-2 with TRBJ2-7; the match to TRBD1 covers 7 bases. The CDR3 totals 14 residues. Losses at the gene ends were 3 bases for V and 4 bases for J; bases not matched to a gene: 6. Germline V gene sequence: CDR1 SGHAT, CDR2 FQNNGV.

The chain employs TRBV6-1 and TRBJ2-7; 11 nucleotides match TRBD1. This CDR3 has 16 amino acids. In germline, CDR1 is MNHNS, CDR2 SASEGT. The junction had 8 bases not matched to a gene; V was cut back by 0 bases and J by 7 bases. The CDR3 DNA is TGTGCCAGCAGTGAAGCGATTGGACAGGGGGCCGGGGAGCAGTACTTC. It specifies CASSEAIGQGAGEQYF.

This clone was recorded once. The gene calls are TRBV7-3 and TRBJ2-2, with D possibly matching TRBD1 (6 bases). Germline assignment: CDR1 SGHTA and CDR2 FQGTGA. The CDR3 has 14 residues. Trimming removed 5 bases at V and 4 bases at J, with 11 bases between. DNA for the CDR3: TGTGCCAGCAGCGAAGGACAGCTCACCGGGGAGCTGTTTTTT. This codes for CASSEGQLTGELFF.

CDR3 coding DNA: TGTGCCAGCAGGACAGGACCCAATTTCAGGGAGCAGTACTTC. The encoded protein is CASRTGPNFREQYF. The chain employs TRBV2 and TRBJ2-7, with D possibly matching TRBD1 (6 bases). V was cut by 6 bases and J by 7 bases, with 19 bases left in between. CDR1 is SNHLY and CDR2 is FYNNEI in the germline V gene. The CDR3 is made up of 14 amino acids.

V usage is TRBV5-1 and J usage is TRBJ2-5; weak D call: TRBD2 (6 bases). Matching the DNA end better, TRBJ2-7 makes the J call doubtful. There are 13 residues in the CDR3. Germline values: CDR1 SGHRS, CDR2 YFSETQ. The chain's CDR3 is CASSWTKSYEQYF. DNA of the CDR3: TGCGCCAGCAGCTGGACTAAATCCTACGAGCAGTACTTC.

The chain combines TRBV5-1 with TRBJ1-6; 7 bases align to TRBD1. This CDR3 has 15 amino acids. Germline V gives CDR1 SGHRS, CDR2 YFSETQ. Germline trimming cut 4 bases from V and 5 bases from J; bases unmatched to any gene: 6. CDR3 protein: CASSGGTGDNSPLHF. CDR3 coding DNA: TGCGCCAGCAGCGGGGGTACAGGGGATAATTCACCCCTCCACTTT.

This clone was observed a handful of times. V and J are TRBV19 and TRBJ1-2; D ambiguous. Looked up from germline, CDR1 is LNHDA and CDR2 is SQIVND (reference sequence). This CDR3 contains 14 residues. With 5 bases removed from V and 3 bases from J, the gap between germline ends came to 13 bases. This CDR3 reads CASSLADGYYGYTF. CDR3 sequence (DNA): TGTGCCAGTAGTCTGGCAGACGGATACTATGGCTACACCTTC.

This clone has more than one count but fewer than ten. Here the CDR3 reads CASSLTGGEGSPLHF. The DNA of the CDR3 is TGTGCCAGCAGCTTAACCGGAGGGGAGGGTTCACCCCTCCACTTT. The genes are TRBV7-3 and TRBJ1-6; D is possibly TRBD1 (5 bases). This CDR3 has 15 residues. V lost 0 bases and J 9 bases, leaving 12 bases between the germline ends. Germline CDR1 and CDR2: SGHTA and FQGTGA.

The rearrangement joins TRBV5-6 to TRBJ2-1, with TRBD1 matching over 10 bases. CDR1 is SGHDT, CDR2 YYEEEE, per germline. The CDR3 runs 17 residues. V lost 4 bases, J lost 7 bases, and 14 bases stayed unmatched. CDR3 nucleotides: TGTGCCAGCAGCGTTATCCGGCCGGGACAGGGGTTGAATGAGCAGTTCTTC. It yields the protein CASSVIRPGQGLNEQFF. Full variable domain (missing parts from reference TRBV5-6 and TRBJ2-1): DAGVTQSPTHLIKTRGQQVTLRCSPKSGHDTVSWYQQALGQGPQFIFQYYEEEERQRGNFPDRFSGHQFPNYSSELNVNALLLGDSALYLCASSVIRPGQGLNEQFFGPGTRLTVL.

The chain is built from TRBV7-9 and TRBJ2-5; TRBD1 is a possible D gene (6 bases). The germline V gene has CDR1 SEHNR and CDR2 FQNEAQ (reference sequence). The CDR3 is 15 amino acids. Trimming cost V 1 base and J 1 base, with 10 bases left between them. The DNA for the CDR3 is TGTGCCAGCAGCTTAGGGGGGCCAGTCCAAGAGACCCAGTACTTC. Its translation is CASSLGGPVQETQYF.

The J gene is TRBJ2-2, the V gene TRBV6-5, with D unclear. Germline V gives CDR1 MNHEY, CDR2 SVGAGI. The V end lost 5 bases, the J end lost 1 base, and 11 bases lay between the germline ends. The CDR3 loop spans 15 amino acids. In DNA, the CDR3 is TGTGCCAGCAGTCACGCCTTAGGGAACACCGGGGAGCTGTTTTTT. It translates to CASSHALGNTGELFF.

V gene TRBV9 combines with J gene TRBJ2-5; 9 positions agree with TRBD1. Trimming took 3 bases from V and 3 from J; bases not matched to a gene: 3. This CDR3 comprises 14 residues. Germline CDR1 reads SGDLS; CDR2 reads YYNGEE. As DNA, the CDR3 is TGTGCCAGCAGCGCCGGGACAGGGAAAGAGACCCAGTACTTC. Its translation: CASSAGTGKETQYF.

This clone was counted only a few times. The rearrangement links TRBV6-5 to TRBJ1-5; D gene uncertain. The V and J ends lost 6 bases and 4 bases respectively, with 7 bases between them. CDR1 and CDR2 from the germline V gene are MNHEY and SVGAGI. The CDR3 loop spans 12 amino acids. The CDR3 spells CASRAPNQPQHF. CDR3 in DNA: TGTGCCAGCAGGGCCCCAAATCAGCCCCAGCATTTT.

The V and J genes are TRBV5-1 and TRBJ2-7; D is undetermined. CDR3 length equals 13 residues. The V end lost 0 bases, the J end lost 6 bases, and 10 bases lay between the germline ends. CDR1 is SGHRS and CDR2 is YFSETQ in the germline V gene. The CDR3 DNA reads as TGCGCCAGCAGCTTGGTAGGGATCGGCGAGCAGTACTTC. It encodes CASSLVGIGEQYF.

This sequence joins TRBV5-1 and TRBJ2-2; a weak D match, TRBD2 (6 bases). CDR3 length: 15 amino acids. Germline V gene data show CDR1 as SGHRS and CDR2 as YFSETQ. V lost 3 bases to trimming and J lost 4 bases, with 13 bases between them. The CDR3 protein is CASSWRDGGTGELFF. CDR3 nucleotide sequence: TGCGCCAGCAGCTGGAGGGACGGGGGCACCGGGGAGCTGTTTTTT.

The rearrangement links TRBV7-9 to TRBJ1-3; 8 nucleotides line up with TRBD1. Trimming cost V 11 bases and J 2 bases; bases outside gene matches: 8. Germline V lookup: CDR1 SEHNR, CDR2 FQNEAQ (reference sequence). This CDR3 region has 14 residues. In nucleotides, the CDR3 is TGTGCCGGAACCAGGGGGCGCACTGGAAACACCATATATTTT. It codes for CAGTRGRTGNTIYF.

This sequence joins TRBV10-3 and TRBJ2-3, with 8 bases fitting TRBD2. The CDR3 contains 14 residues. The trim removed 6 bases at V and 2 bases at J, leaving 4 bases unmatched. CDR1 is ENHRY, CDR2 SYGVKD, per germline. CDR3 DNA sequence: TGTGCCATCAGATTTAGCGGGGACACAGATACGCAGTATTTT. Protein: CAIRFSGDTDTQYF.

This chain connects TRBV7-9 to TRBJ1-5; D is undetermined. There are 12 residues in the CDR3. Germline V gene data show CDR1 as SEHNR and CDR2 as FQNEAQ (reference sequence). V lost 5 bases, J lost 6 bases, and 8 bases lay in between. CDR3 nucleotides: TGTGCCAGCAGCACTTGGGGTCAGCCCCAGCATTTT. This gives the protein CASSTWGQPQHF. Filled out from reference TRBV7-9 and TRBJ1-5, the complete variable domain reads DTGVSQNPRHKITKRGQNVTFRCDPISEHNRLYWYRQTLGQGPEFLTYFQNEAQLEKSRLLSDRFSAERPKGSFSTLEIQRTEQGDSAMYLCASSTWGQPQHFGDGTRLSIL.

The CDR3 loop is CASSQPTGNTEAFF. CDR3 nucleotide sequence: TGCGCCAGCAGCCAACCGACAGGGAACACTGAAGCTTTCTTT. This sequence joins TRBV4-1 and TRBJ1-1; a possible D gene is TRBD1 (6 bases). CDR1 MGHRA and CDR2 YSYEKL come from the germline V gene. The V end lost 2 bases, the J end lost 1 base, and 8 bases lay between the germline ends. The CDR3 has 14 residues.

The chain links TRBV6-1 to TRBJ1-3; D not certain. This CDR3 contains 13 residues. Germline CDR1 and CDR2: MNHNS and SASEGT. V shed 4 bases and J shed 0 bases, with 4 bases lying between them. The CDR3 DNA reads as TGTGCCAGCAGTGGCCTCTCTGGAAACACCATATATTTT. This codes for CASSGLSGNTIYF.

The chain couples TRBV19 to TRBJ1-3; D remains unclear. V was pared by 8 bases and J by 6 bases, with 17 bases between. Germline V lookup: CDR1 LNHDA, CDR2 SQIVND (reference sequence). This CDR3 comprises 14 residues. This chain's CDR3 is CASGSYGVENTIYF. The CDR3 bases are TGTGCCAGTGGGAGTTACGGGGTTGAAAACACCATATATTTT.

The rearrangement uses TRBV28 and TRBJ1-1; perhaps TRBD1 as D (5 bases). Deletions cut 6 bases from V and 6 bases from J, with 8 bases between. This CDR3 has 11 residues. Germline CDR1 and CDR2: MDHEN and SYDVKM. CDR3 nucleotides: TGTGCCAGCAGGGGGCGACCTGAAGCTTTCTTT. As protein: CASRGRPEAFF.